These 18 T cell receptor beta chains came from one sample sequenced in a study of beta chain features in type 1 diabetes. Study-level findings and limits: The study found moderately but significantly shorter TCRB CDR3s in all four CD4+ subsets of Type 1 diabetes patients.

Expressed TCRB transcripts were sequenced because the isolated RNA had all been reverse transcribed beforehand. The data were produced by immunoSEQ multiplex PCR, yet TCRdb's version contains in-frame clones alone and is incomplete. The sample records about 650,000 clones, around 11% being singletons. For these receptors, no antigen is known. Sequenced input: naive CD4+ T cells from blood. These receptors all stem from a man aged 25-45 years with type 1 diabetes.

The CDR3 nucleotides read TGTGCCAGCAGCCGAGAAAGCGGTCCCCGCACAGATACGCAGTATTTT. It codes for CASSRESGPRTDTQYF. The V call is TRBV14, the J call TRBJ2-3, with a possible D match to TRBD2 (5 bases). Trimming stripped 4 bases from V and 1 base from J, with 15 bases between. There are 16 residues in the CDR3. Germline assignment: CDR1 SGHDN and CDR2 FVKESK.

This clone came up a few times. The rearrangement joins TRBV19 to TRBJ2-2, with 8 bases identical to TRBD1. The germline V gene has CDR1 LNHDA and CDR2 SQIVND (reference sequence). The V segment lost 3 bases and the J segment 6 bases; nucleotides outside the gene matches: 6. The CDR3 contains 15 residues. In DNA, the CDR3 is TGTGCCAGTAGTATGTCAGGGGGCATCGCCGGGGAGCTGTTTTTT. Translated: CASSMSGGIAGELFF.

The chain links TRBV28 to TRBJ1-2, with 7 bases lining up with TRBD1. The CDR3 length is 15 residues. The germline V gene encodes CDR1 MDHEN and CDR2 SYDVKM. J gave up 2 bases and V 7 bases, and 10 bases lay outside the gene matches. CDR3 protein: CASKTQTGTNYGYTF. CDR3 in DNA: TGTGCCAGCAAGACCCAGACAGGGACGAACTATGGCTACACCTTC.

This clone has just a few counts. This sequence joins TRBV9 and TRBJ1-5; 7 bases are a match to TRBD1. This CDR3 spans 14 amino acids. The germline CDR1 and CDR2 sequences are SGDLS and YYNGEE. The V gene end was trimmed by 3 bases and the J gene end by 6 bases; junction bases not matched to a gene: 6. In DNA, the CDR3 is TGTGCCAGCAGCGGGGGACAGATCGGTCAGCCCCAGCATTTT. Amino acids: CASSGGQIGQPQHF.

The chain combines TRBV18 with TRBJ2-5; 7 nucleotides align to TRBD1. Unmatched junction bases numbered 3, after V lost 1 base and J lost 1 base. The CDR3 runs 15 residues. From germline, CDR1 is KGHSH and CDR2 LQKENI. The CDR3, as DNA: TGTGCCAGCTCACCACGACAGGGAACCCAAGAGACCCAGTACTTC. Amino acid sequence: CASSPRQGTQETQYF.

This rearrangement joins TRBV2 to TRBJ1-2, with D perhaps matching TRBD1 (5 bases). Germline CDR1 SNHLY, CDR2 FYNNEI. The CDR3 is 11 residues long. The V gene lost 7 bases and the J gene lost 7 bases, with 10 bases spanning the gap. CDR3 sequence reads: CASKGGVGYTF. CDR3 DNA sequence: TGTGCCAGCAAGGGAGGGGTTGGCTACACCTTC.

This chain links TRBV7-9 with TRBJ1-5; D not resolved. CDR3 length equals 14 residues. CDR1 SEHNR and CDR2 FQNEAQ come from the germline V gene (reference sequence). The V end was cut by 3 bases, the J end by 9 bases, with 15 bases between. The CDR3 protein is CASSFMNGPRPQHF. CDR3 sequence (DNA): TGTGCCAGCAGCTTTATGAACGGCCCACGGCCCCAGCATTTT. Filled out from reference TRBV7-9 and TRBJ1-5, the complete variable domain reads DTGVSQNPRHKITKRGQNVTFRCDPISEHNRLYWYRQTLGQGPEFLTYFQNEAQLEKSRLLSDRFSAERPKGSFSTLEIQRTEQGDSAMYLCASSFMNGPRPQHFGDGTRLSIL.

The chain joins TRBV6-5 to TRBJ2-7, with TRBD2 matching over 7 bases. The CDR3 covers 14 residues. The trim removed 6 bases at V and 1 base at J, leaving 6 bases unmatched. Germline CDR1 is MNHEY and CDR2 is SVGAGI. CDR3 loop: CASSPAGVSYEQYF. CDR3 DNA: TGTGCCAGCAGCCCCGCGGGGGTATCCTACGAGCAGTACTTC.

This sequence joins TRBV5-1 and TRBJ2-5, with unresolved D. Trimming took 4 bases from V and 0 from J, leaving 4 bases between them. CDR1 and CDR2 (germline): SGHRS, YFSETQ. This CDR3 region has 12 residues. The CDR3: CASSTNQETQYF. The CDR3 nucleotides are TGCGCCAGCAGCACAAACCAAGAGACCCAGTACTTC.

Only a few counts were recorded for this clone. The V call is TRBV2, the J call TRBJ2-3, with 7 bases identical to TRBD2. Germline lookup yields CDR1 SNHLY and CDR2 FYNNEI. CDR3 length equals 13 residues. The ends lost 4 bases at V and 4 bases at J; junction bases unmatched: 2. The CDR3 here is CASSVLAADTQYF. In nucleotides, the CDR3 is TGTGCCAGCAGTGTCCTAGCGGCAGATACGCAGTATTTT.

This clone was seen a handful of times. The rearrangement uses TRBV7-8 and TRBJ1-6; TRBD1 agrees at 10 bases. V shed 5 bases, J shed 10 bases, and the junction held 8 bases outside the gene matches. Germline V gene sequence: CDR1 SGHVS, CDR2 FQNEAQ. This CDR3 comprises 15 residues. CDR3 nucleotide sequence: TGTGCCAGCAGCCCTACCGGGACAGGGGACTCACCCCTCCACTTT. It translates to CASSPTGTGDSPLHF.

The chain uses TRBV10-3 and TRBJ1-5; D may be TRBD1 (5 bases). Trimming cost V 4 bases and J 7 bases, with 11 bases left between them. This CDR3 region has 13 residues. Per the germline V gene, CDR1 is ENHRY and CDR2 is SYGVKD. This chain's CDR3 is CAISVGEKQPQHF. The CDR3 nucleotides read TGTGCCATCAGTGTGGGGGAGAAACAGCCCCAGCATTTT.

This clone was counted between two and nine times. Additional DNA sequences in this sample encode the identical CDR3. V is TRBV7-9 and J is TRBJ1-6; D remains ambiguous. This CDR3 comprises 12 residues. In germline, CDR1 is SEHNR, CDR2 FQNEAQ (reference sequence). Trimming took 5 bases from V and 7 from J, leaving 6 bases between them. The CDR3 spells CASSLGNSPLHF. The CDR3 DNA follows: TGTGCCAGCAGCCTGGGGAATTCACCCCTCCACTTT.

Only a few counts were recorded for this clone. The chain links TRBV9 to TRBJ2-5; weak D call: TRBD2 (5 bases). CDR1 is SGDLS and CDR2 is YYNGEE in the germline V gene. The CDR3 is 15 residues long. The V end was cut by 0 bases, the J end by 5 bases, with 14 bases between. CDR3 bases: TGTGCCAGCAGCGTAGTGGAGGTAGCCCGGGAGACCCAGTACTTC. Protein sequence: CASSVVEVARETQYF.

This chain uses TRBV7-2 with TRBJ2-1; D gene ambiguous. The CDR3 extends over 14 amino acids. The ends were cut back, 5 bases at V and 3 bases at J, with 11 bases in the middle. Germline-derived CDR1 and CDR2 are SGHTA and FQGNSA. The CDR3 bases are TGTGCCAGCAGCGCCACGGGTCGCTACAATGAGCAGTTCTTC. This translates into CASSATGRYNEQFF.

This sequence joins TRBV27 and TRBJ2-3, with D possibly TRBD2 on 6 matching bases. From germline, CDR1 is MNHEY and CDR2 SMNVEV (reference sequence). This CDR3 comprises 14 residues. V was trimmed by 2 bases and J by 4 bases, leaving 10 bases between them. The CDR3: CASSLGGAADTQYF. In nucleotides, the CDR3 is TGTGCCAGCAGTTTAGGAGGGGCGGCAGATACGCAGTATTTT.

This clone was detected only a few times. The genes are TRBV4-2 and TRBJ1-3; no clear D. The CDR3 is 15 residues long. Germline V lookup: CDR1 LGHNA, CDR2 YNFKEQ. V gave up 0 bases and J gave up 4 bases, with 10 bases separating them. The DNA for the CDR3 is TGTGCCAGCAGCCAAGATAGAGGTTTCGGAAACACCATATATTTT. Its protein is CASSQDRGFGNTIYF.

The V and J genes are TRBV20-1 and TRBJ2-7; D uncertain. Trimming left V 1 base short and J 3 bases short, with 4 bases between. Germline loops: CDR1 DFQATT, CDR2 SNEGSKA (reference sequence). This CDR3 is 11 amino acids long. CDR3: CSARGDYEQYF. CDR3 sequence (DNA): TGCAGTGCTAGAGGGGACTACGAGCAGTACTTC.